What follows are 8 T cell receptor beta chains derived from one specimen sequenced in a study of Graves' ophthalmopathy and Graves' hyperthyroidism. RNA transcripts were the template, and TCR beta CDR3 regions were amplified from them. Second-round multiplex PCR came after a first-round RT-PCR that employed HTBI primers. MiXCR, run by TCRdb on the multiplex PCR reads, gives a single entry per CDR3 protein. Here the sample spans some 750,000 distinct CDR3 sequences, roughly two fifths being singletons. Sample: peripheral blood. All receptors derive from an adult man with Graves' ophthalmopathy.

This clonotype was seen only a few times. V is TRBV19 and J is TRBJ2-7, with D perhaps TRBD1 (6 bases). V gave up 6 bases and J gave up 0 bases, with 12 bases separating them. Germline V lookup: CDR1 LNHDA, CDR2 SQIVND (reference sequence). CDR3 length equals 14 residues. CDR3 amino acids: CASRRTENSYEQYF. CDR3 sequence (DNA): TGTGCCAGTAGGAGGACAGAAAACTCCTACGAGCAGTACTTC.

This clonotype was counted only a few times. The rearrangement uses TRBV5-1 and TRBJ2-6, with no clear D. Germline V gene sequence: CDR1 SGHRS, CDR2 YFSETQ. V lost 0 bases and J 1 base, leaving 11 bases between the germline ends. The CDR3 is 17 amino acids. This chain's CDR3 is CASSLVKEISGANVLTF. The CDR3 DNA follows: TGCGCCAGCAGCTTGGTAAAGGAGATTTCTGGGGCCAACGTCCTGACTTTC.

The chain joins TRBV25-1 to TRBJ2-2; no clear D. Germline V gene lookup returns CDR1 MGHDK and CDR2 SYGVNS. The CDR3 has 14 residues. V shed 5 bases and J shed 5 bases, with 12 bases lying between them. This CDR3 reads CASSLIPDTGELFF. CDR3 coding DNA: TGTGCCAGCAGTTTAATTCCGGATACCGGGGAGCTGTTTTTT.

The chain carries TRBV2 and TRBJ2-7, with TRBD1 matching over 7 bases. Germline CDR1 reads SNHLY; CDR2 reads FYNNEI. V dropped 4 bases and J dropped 0; count of bases not matched to a gene: 9. This CDR3 is built from 16 residues. The CDR3 DNA sequence: TGTGCCAGCAGTGTCCCGGACAGGTTTTCCTCCTACGAGCAGTACTTC. Amino acids: CASSVPDRFSSYEQYF.

V usage is TRBV29-1 and J usage is TRBJ2-5; 9 bases are shared with TRBD1. The germline V gene encodes CDR1 SQVTM and CDR2 ANQGSEA. This CDR3 contains 11 residues. V lost 7 bases, J lost 4 bases, and 1 base stayed unmatched. CDR3 in DNA: TGCAGCGCGGACAGGGGAGAGACCCAGTACTTC. This translates into CSADRGETQYF.

This rearrangement joins TRBV25-1 to TRBJ1-6; D might be TRBD1 (6 bases). Germline lookup yields CDR1 MGHDK and CDR2 SYGVNS. The CDR3 covers 15 residues. The germline V and J ends were trimmed by 4 bases and 9 bases, with 16 bases remaining between them. DNA of the CDR3: TGTGCCAGCAGTGCTCCCGAGGGGGTACGTTCACCCCTCCACTTT. This codes for CASSAPEGVRSPLHF.

This clonotype was detected only a few times. The rearrangement links TRBV4-3 to TRBJ2-5; D unresolved. The germline CDR1 and CDR2 sequences are LGHNA and YSLEER. The length of the CDR3 is 14 residues. V was clipped by 4 bases and J by 1 base, with 10 bases between them. Here the CDR3 DNA reads TGCGCCAGCAGCCGAACATTACTCCAAGAGACCCAGTACTTC. Protein: CASSRTLLQETQYF.

This chain links TRBV24-1 with TRBJ2-5, with 8 bases aligning to TRBD1. In germline, CDR1 is KGHDR, CDR2 SFDVKD. Trimming took 4 bases from V and 9 from J; bases not matched to a gene: 15. The CDR3 totals 16 residues. In DNA form, the CDR3 reads TGTGCCACCAGTGACCCGGGGACAGGTGATATCGAGGCCCAGTACTTC. Translated, it gives CATSDPGTGDIEAQYF.